Each of the 29 T cell receptor beta chains below was sequenced from the same sample in a study. One entry per CDR3 protein, called by TCRdb with MiXCR from the 5' RACE reads. The repertoire holds tens of thousands of distinct CDR3 sequences, with 24% as singletons. Sequenced sample: memory CD4+ T cells sorted from blood. Stated subset: memory CD4+ T cells, CD4+CD45RO+CD25-. The receptor source for this set is a female donor with breast cancer.

The chain combines TRBV27 with TRBJ2-1; 7 bases map to TRBD2. Germline V gives CDR1 MNHEY, CDR2 SMNVEV (reference sequence). J lost 9 bases, V lost 5 bases, and 4 bases had no gene match. The CDR3 covers 12 residues. In DNA form, the CDR3 reads TGTGCCAGCAGTCCCAGGGAGGGTGAGCAGTTCTTC. Amino acid sequence: CASSPREGEQFF.

The chain links TRBV6-5 to TRBJ1-1; 8 nucleotides agree with TRBD1. This CDR3 region has 13 residues. V lost 5 bases, J lost 11 bases, and 10 bases stayed unmatched. CDR1 and CDR2 from the germline V gene are MNHEY and SVGAGI. The CDR3 region is CASSPQAGGLAFF. CDR3 DNA sequence: TGTGCCAGCAGTCCTCAGGCAGGGGGCTTGGCTTTCTTT.

This clonotype showed up just a few times. The rearrangement links TRBV27 to TRBJ2-7; TRBD1 matches 7 bases. The CDR3 contains 14 residues. V was clipped by 3 bases and J by 0 bases; unmatched bases: 2. Germline CDR1 reads MNHEY; CDR2 reads SMNVEV (reference sequence). CDR3 coding DNA: TGTGCCAGCAGTTTGCAGGGGGACTCCTACGAGCAGTACTTC. It is translated as CASSLQGDSYEQYF.

At least ten counts were recorded for this clonotype. The V call is TRBV28, the J call TRBJ2-4, with D possibly matching TRBD2 (6 bases). The CDR3 spans 18 residues. CDR1 is MDHEN and CDR2 is SYDVKM in the germline V gene. V was shortened by 2 bases and J by 1 base, with 18 bases between the two germline ends. Written as DNA, the CDR3 is TGTGCCAGCAGTTTACTGGGGATGGCGGGAAGGGCCAAAAACATTCAGTACTTC. As protein: CASSLLGMAGRAKNIQYF.

This clonotype was seen many times. The chain carries TRBV10-3 and TRBJ2-2; 10 bases align to TRBD1. The CDR3 covers 14 residues. V lost 10 bases and J lost 2; bases outside the gene matches: 4. The germline gives CDR1 ENHRY, CDR2 SYGVKD. CDR3: CATGTGANTGELFF. CDR3 DNA: TGTGCCACTGGGACAGGGGCCAACACCGGGGAGCTGTTTTTT.

The J gene is TRBJ2-2, the V gene TRBV27; 9 bases line up with TRBD2. J gave up 1 base and V 3 bases, and 6 bases lay outside the gene matches. The germline V gene has CDR1 MNHEY and CDR2 SMNVEV (reference sequence). The CDR3 is made up of 17 amino acids. CDR3 sequence: CASSFSSGRMNTGELFF. DNA of the CDR3: TGTGCCAGCAGTTTTTCCAGCGGGAGGATGAACACCGGGGAGCTGTTTTTT.

The chain employs TRBV6-5 and TRBJ2-1; 9 nucleotides match TRBD2. The CDR3 length is 17 residues. CDR1 is MNHEY and CDR2 is SVGAGI in the germline V gene. V trimming: 8 bases; J trimming: 4 bases; junction bases outside the gene matches: 15. The CDR3 bases are TGTGCCAGCGGTGCCGAATCCCTAGCGGGAACTTACAATGAGCAGTTCTTC. Translating gives CASGAESLAGTYNEQFF.

This clonotype was observed at least ten times. This chain uses TRBV6-5 with TRBJ2-3, with 7 bases lining up with TRBD2. Germline assignment: CDR1 MNHEY and CDR2 SVGAGI. The CDR3 is 13 residues long. The V segment lost 5 bases and the J segment 8 bases; nucleotides outside the gene matches: 7. CDR3 residues: CASSRGDRSTQYF. The CDR3 nucleotides are TGTGCCAGCAGTCGGGGGGACCGAAGTACGCAGTATTTT.

The rearrangement joins TRBV5-1 to TRBJ2-1; TRBD2 aligns across 10 bases. Trimming at V came to 4 bases and at J to 4 bases, leaving 5 bases not matched to a gene. The CDR3 runs to 15 residues. CDR1 is SGHRS and CDR2 is YFSETQ in the germline V gene. CDR3 in amino acids: CASSLSAGGYNEQFF. DNA for the CDR3: TGCGCCAGCAGCCTTTCAGCGGGGGGGTACAATGAGCAGTTCTTC.

This clonotype was seen a few times. The rearrangement links TRBV20-1 to TRBJ2-3; 7 nucleotides align to TRBD2. This CDR3 contains 16 residues. The germline V gene encodes CDR1 DFQATT and CDR2 SNEGSKA (reference sequence). With 3 bases clipped from V and 5 bases from J, the junction kept 14 bases outside the gene matches. The CDR3 reads CSARRGWGGKGDTQYF. The DNA of the CDR3 is TGCAGTGCTAGGCGGGGTTGGGGGGGTAAGGGAGATACGCAGTATTTT.

The chain combines TRBV11-2 with TRBJ2-3, with 9 bases lining up with TRBD1. The germline CDR1 and CDR2 sequences are SGHAT and FQNNGV. The CDR3 is made up of 15 amino acids. V lost 5 bases and J lost 3; bases outside the gene matches: 6. The CDR3 is CASSETGGHTDTQYF. DNA for the CDR3: TGTGCCAGCAGCGAAACAGGGGGCCATACAGATACGCAGTATTTT.

This clonotype was observed a few times. J is TRBJ2-7 and V is TRBV5-1; 8 bases fit TRBD1. Germline-derived CDR1 and CDR2 are SGHRS and YFSETQ. V gave up 7 bases and J gave up 1 base; unmatched junction bases: 13. This CDR3 contains 16 residues. In DNA form, the CDR3 reads TGCGCCAGCCGAACCCGGACAGGGAGTATTTCCTACGAGCAGTACTTC. It specifies CASRTRTGSISYEQYF.

This clonotype appeared many times. The chain combines TRBV20-1 with TRBJ1-6; perhaps TRBD1 as D (5 bases). V was clipped by 3 bases and J by 8 bases, with 20 bases between them. This CDR3 contains 16 residues. CDR1 is DFQATT, CDR2 SNEGSKA, per germline (reference sequence). The CDR3 here is CSASWVSGLGDSPLHF. DNA of the CDR3: TGCAGTGCTAGTTGGGTTTCGGGGCTGGGCGATTCACCCCTCCACTTT.

This clonotype was detected many times. This chain uses TRBV5-1 with TRBJ1-1; D unclear. The V and J ends lost 4 bases and 0 bases respectively, with 13 bases between them. The length of the CDR3 is 15 residues. Germline V lookup: CDR1 SGHRS, CDR2 YFSETQ. CDR3 bases: TGCGCCAGCAGCCCACATGGGTCGATGAACACTGAAGCTTTCTTT. As protein: CASSPHGSMNTEAFF. Combining the CDR3 with reference TRBV5-1 and TRBJ1-1 gives the whole variable domain KAGVTQTPRYLIKTRGQQVTLSCSPISGHRSVSWYQQTPGQGLQFLFEYFSETQRNKGNFPGRFSGRQFSNSRSEMNVSTLELGDSALYLCASSPHGSMNTEAFFGQGTRLTVV.

This chain links TRBV28 with TRBJ2-2, with D perhaps TRBD2 (6 bases). This CDR3 is 14 amino acids long. Germline V gives CDR1 MDHEN, CDR2 SYDVKM. The germline V and J ends were trimmed by 4 bases and 3 bases, with 9 bases remaining between them. The CDR3 loop reads CASSSGTYTGELFF. Here the CDR3 DNA reads TGTGCCAGCAGTTCAGGGACTTACACCGGGGAGCTGTTTTTT.

In regard to this clonotype: A read error may be the cause here, since a much bigger clone is one base away. The chain has TRBV27 and TRBJ2-7; a weak D match, TRBD1 (6 bases). V lost 6 bases and J 0 bases, leaving 12 bases between the germline ends. Germline-derived CDR1 and CDR2 are MNHEY and SMNVEV (reference sequence). CDR3 length equals 14 residues. In DNA form, the CDR3 reads TGTGCCAGCAGAGGGGGATACCCCTCCTACGAGCAGTACGTC. Its protein is CASRGGYPSYEQYV.

The chain employs TRBV23-1 and TRBJ1-2; unclear D gene. TRBV23-1 is classed as an ORF, of uncertain function. V was clipped by 0 bases and J by 3 bases, with 8 bases between them. The CDR3 contains 14 residues. The CDR3 protein is CASSQSSAYYGYTF. Written as DNA, the CDR3 is TGCGCCAGCAGTCAATCATCGGCATACTATGGCTACACCTTC.

Regarding this clonotype: This clone may be a read error of a much larger clone one base away. V gene TRBV4-3 combines with J gene TRBJ2-7; weak D call: TRBD1 (5 bases). Looked up from germline, CDR1 is LGHNA and CDR2 is YSLEER. The CDR3 is 15 amino acids. CDR3 in DNA: TGCGCCGGCAGCCACGAAAGACAGCTATCCTACGAGCAGTACTTC. Protein: CAGSHERQLSYEQYF.

As regards this clonotype: An end of the junction differs from the germline gene, which may be a read error. The V call is TRBV7-9, the J call TRBJ1-1; possibly TRBD1 for D (5 bases). The CDR3 length is 15 residues. Germline CDR1 reads SEHNR; CDR2 reads FQNEAQ (reference sequence). This chain's CDR3 is CAGSFVMGRDVEAFF. For the CDR3, the DNA is TGTGCCGGCAGCTTTGTAATGGGCCGGGACGTTGAAGCTTTCTTT.

Regarding this clonotype: The junction and the germline gene differ at one end; a read error may be behind it. This sequence joins TRBV6-6 and TRBJ2-1; 8 bases match TRBD1. The CDR3 runs to 15 residues. Germline assignment: CDR1 MNHNY and CDR2 SVGAGI (reference sequence). This CDR3 reads CASSLTTGVYNGQFF. CDR3 bases: TGTGCCAGCAGTCTCACGACAGGGGTCTACAATGGGCAGTTCTTC.

V gene TRBV27 combines with J gene TRBJ2-1; D not certain. The V end was cut by 5 bases, the J end by 6 bases, with 17 bases between. The CDR3 spans 15 residues. Germline V lookup: CDR1 MNHEY, CDR2 SMNVEV (reference sequence). The DNA of the CDR3 is TGTGCCAGCAGTCCAGCCCAGAAACCGCTCAATGAGCAGTTCTTC. This encodes CASSPAQKPLNEQFF.

The chain links TRBV27 to TRBJ2-1, with D tentatively TRBD2 (5 bases). The V end lost 7 bases, the J end lost 4 bases, and 20 bases lay between the germline ends. This CDR3 contains 16 residues. Looked up from germline, CDR1 is MNHEY and CDR2 is SMNVEV (reference sequence). Written as DNA, the CDR3 is TGTGCCAGCAAAACCCTACGGGGTACGGATTACAATGAGCAGTTCTTC. Its protein product is CASKTLRGTDYNEQFF.

V gene TRBV4-1 combines with J gene TRBJ2-7, with D possibly TRBD1 on 6 matching bases. CDR3 length: 16 residues. V lost 1 base, J lost 2 bases, and 15 bases lay in between. Germline values: CDR1 MGHRA, CDR2 YSYEKL. The CDR3 loop is CASSQGPAPGAYEQYF. The CDR3 coding sequence is TGCGCCAGCAGCCAAGGGCCGGCACCAGGGGCCTACGAGCAGTACTTC.

This clonotype was seen ten or more times. This sequence joins TRBV27 and TRBJ2-7; D is perhaps TRBD1 (5 bases). Trimming left V 5 bases short and J 7 bases short, with 12 bases between. Germline V CDR1 and CDR2: MNHEY, SMNVEV (reference sequence). The CDR3 extends over 12 amino acids. CDR3: CASSPLAGEQYF. As DNA, the CDR3 is TGTGCCAGCAGTCCTTTAGCAGGGGAGCAGTACTTC.

The table lists this clonotype with a few counts. The chain joins TRBV12-3 or TRBV12-4 to TRBJ2-5; unclear D gene. The V gene lost 0 bases and the J gene lost 8 bases, with 13 bases spanning the gap. This CDR3 contains 14 residues. The CDR3 DNA reads TGTGCCAGCAGTTTAGCTATCGGTCGCGTAACCCAGTACTTC. Amino acid sequence: CASSLAIGRVTQYF.

This clonotype was seen at least ten times. CDR3 bases: TGCGCCAGCAGCCAAGATCTCGCGGGGGGTATAAAGAATGAGCAGTTCTTC. This codes for CASSQDLAGGIKNEQFF. The J gene is TRBJ2-1, the V gene TRBV4-1, with TRBD2 identical over 8 bases. The CDR3 totals 17 residues. Germline CDR1 reads MGHRA; CDR2 reads YSYEKL. The junction had 11 bases not matched to a gene; V was cut back by 0 bases and J by 7 bases.

This clonotype was counted only a few times. This chain connects TRBV27 to TRBJ1-5; no firm D call. Germline loops: CDR1 MNHEY, CDR2 SMNVEV (reference sequence). Trimming took 3 bases from V and 5 from J, leaving 8 bases between them. The CDR3 is made up of 13 amino acids. CDR3 protein: CASSFGGDQPQHF. The CDR3 bases are TGTGCCAGCAGTTTCGGCGGGGATCAGCCCCAGCATTTT.

This clonotype was seen more than once but under ten times. The J gene is TRBJ2-1, the V gene TRBV7-8; 9 bases align to TRBD1. Germline lookup yields CDR1 SGHVS and CDR2 FQNEAQ. V trimming: 5 bases; J trimming: 13 bases; junction bases outside the gene matches: 9. The CDR3 runs 13 residues. This CDR3 is CASSPRQGVEQFF. CDR3 sequence (DNA): TGTGCCAGCAGCCCGAGACAGGGGGTGGAACAGTTCTTC.

The rearrangement joins TRBV18 to TRBJ2-5; possible D gene TRBD1, 5 bases. CDR1 is KGHSH and CDR2 is LQKENI in the germline V gene. V was clipped by 5 bases and J by 4 bases, with 11 bases between them. The CDR3 is made up of 13 amino acids. This chain's CDR3 is CASSSQGRETQYF. The CDR3 DNA is TGTGCCAGCTCATCCCAGGGAAGAGAGACCCAGTACTTC.